The 3 T cell receptor beta chains below were found in one sample sequenced in a study of cytomegalovirus exposure and HLA in healthy donors (dated by TCRdb to 2015 to 2018). The method was the immunoSEQ multiplex PCR assay. For the multiplex PCR, a mixture combining 60 forward primers for TCR Vbeta segments and 13 reverse primers for TCR Jbeta segments was used. TCRdb carries this immuneACCESS record with in-frame sequences only. Its versions omit some clonotypes, under half of them owing to an unresolved V gene in the studies checked, with the rest unexplained. The sample includes about 190,000 clones, with about 80% observed a single time. Clones ranked in the top ten supply about 2% of the sample. What was sequenced was PBMCs. The receptors were sampled from a woman younger than 35 in good health and CMV-seropositive.

The V gene is TRBV11-3, the J gene TRBJ1-2, with TRBD1 identical over 8 bases. Looked up from germline, CDR1 is SGHNT and CDR2 is YENEEA. The CDR3 is 13 amino acids. V was pared by 8 bases and J by 2 bases, with 4 bases of the junction left unmatched. The CDR3 here is CASGRTGNYGYTF. The CDR3 coding sequence is TGTGCCAGCGGACGGACAGGGAACTATGGCTACACCTTC.

CDR3 protein: CASIKRGIPGNTIYF. The CDR3 DNA is TGTGCCAGCATCAAACGAGGGATACCTGGAAACACCATATATTTT. The V gene is TRBV6-4, the J gene TRBJ1-3; no clear D. This CDR3 contains 15 residues. Germline CDR1 and CDR2: MRHNA and SNTAGT. The V end was cut by 7 bases, the J end by 2 bases, with 15 bases between.

CDR3 residues: CASSPKQAYEQYV. In DNA, the CDR3 is TGTGCCAGCTCCCCGAAACAGGCCTACGAGCAGTACGTC. The chain links TRBV7-9 to TRBJ2-7; D possibly corresponds to TRBD1 (5 bases). Trimming removed 8 bases from V and 2 bases from J, with 13 bases in between. The CDR3 has 13 amino acids. CDR1 and CDR2 (germline): SEHNR, FQNEAQ (reference sequence).